This TCR beta chain appears in the sequencing data of a study of blood T cell repertoires in COVID-19. In the study overall: Acute and convalescent COVID-19 specimens originated in the United States, Italy and Spain. In each case, the material was cDNA or gDNA derived from T cells, B-cell-depleted T cells, or PBMCs.

In the authors' workflow: Estimates of nucleated cell counts were drawn from the amplification of reference gene primers. Assay used: immunoSEQ multiplex PCR; TCRdb lists only in-frame clones, some missing. V, J and clone size were drawn from that table, and D and trimming were deduced from the DNA. The top ten clones hold approximately 1.5% of a sample with approximately 110,000 clones, around 83% of them seen once. Germline CDR1 MNHEY, CDR2 SMNVEV (reference sequence). The CDR3 consists of 16 residues. V was pared by 5 bases and J by 9 bases, with 7 bases of the junction left unmatched. This TCR derives from a man aged 40-55 years with acute or convalescent COVID-19. Input material: peripheral blood. The V call is TRBV27, the J call TRBJ2-1, with TRBD2 matching over 16 bases. The CDR3 sequence: CASSPGTSGGAGEQFF. CDR3 nucleotide sequence: TGTGCCAGCAGTCCAGGGACTAGCGGGGGGGCGGGTGAGCAGTTCTTC.